A single sample is the source of the 29 T cell receptor beta chains below, sequenced in a study of blood T cell repertoires in COVID-19 (dated by TCRdb to 2020 to 2022). The library was made by the immunoSEQ multiplex PCR assay. TCRdb took this table from immuneACCESS and kept in-frame rearrangements with V and J called. Such tables lack part of the clones; where checked against another copy, unresolved V genes explain under half of the gap, and the rest is unexplained. This sample comprises about 75,000 clones, approximately 86% of them detected only once. About 6.5% of the sample is in the top ten clones. What was sequenced was peripheral blood. The receptors were sampled from a man at least 80 years old with COVID-19, enrolled during active disease.

V and J are TRBV5-1 and TRBJ2-1, with D unresolved. The germline V and J ends were trimmed by 1 base and 6 bases, with 17 bases remaining between them. Germline lookup yields CDR1 SGHRS and CDR2 YFSETQ. The CDR3 contains 16 residues. CDR3 loop: CASSLSLEISANEQFF. The CDR3 nucleotides read TGCGCCAGCAGCTTGAGTTTAGAGATTTCCGCCAATGAGCAGTTCTTC.

The chain uses TRBV3-1 (or the pseudogene TRBV3-2) and TRBJ1-1; no firm D call. V was pared by 2 bases and J by 11 bases, with 18 bases between. The CDR3 spans 14 residues. CDR1 and CDR2 from the germline V gene are LGHDT and YNNKEL (reference sequence). CDR3 nucleotide sequence: TGTGCCAGCAGCCAAAGGGAGCTGAGTCCTGGGGCTTTCTTT. Amino acids: CASSQRELSPGAFF.

This rearrangement joins TRBV9 to TRBJ2-1; TRBD2 is a possible D gene (6 bases). V dropped 3 bases and J dropped 4 bases, with 17 bases sitting between them. Germline V gene data show CDR1 as SGDLS and CDR2 as YYNGEE. The length of the CDR3 is 16 residues. The CDR3 DNA follows: TGTGCCAGCAGCGATATTCCGGGGGTTGATTACAATGAGCAGTTCTTC. Amino acids: CASSDIPGVDYNEQFF.

V usage is TRBV11-3 and J usage is TRBJ2-5; D is uncertain. With 5 bases removed from V and 4 bases from J, the gap between germline ends came to 5 bases. Per germline, CDR1 SGHNT and CDR2 YENEEA. The CDR3 runs to 11 residues. CDR3 protein: CASSAGETQYF. As DNA, the CDR3 is TGTGCCAGCAGCGCCGGAGAGACCCAGTACTTC.

The J gene is TRBJ1-5, the V gene TRBV5-5, with no clear D. Germline V gene sequence: CDR1 SGHKS, CDR2 YYEKEE (reference sequence). Trimming stripped 4 bases from V and 3 bases from J, with 14 bases between. There are 15 residues in the CDR3. In nucleotides, the CDR3 is TGTGCCAGCAGCCCCTCTGCGGGATTCAATCAGCCCCAGCATTTT. Its protein product is CASSPSAGFNQPQHF.

The CDR3 loop reads CASSPRWALLSYGYTF. CDR3 coding DNA: TGTGCCAGCAGCCCCCGTTGGGCGTTATTGTCTTATGGCTACACCTTC. The chain uses TRBV7-9 and TRBJ1-2, with D unresolved. CDR3 size: 16 residues. The germline V gene has CDR1 SEHNR and CDR2 FQNEAQ (reference sequence). Deletions cut 5 bases from V and 5 bases from J, with 21 bases between.

The V call is TRBV18, the J call TRBJ1-1; D remains ambiguous. The CDR3 is made up of 14 amino acids. Per the germline V gene, CDR1 is KGHSH and CDR2 is LQKENI. V was trimmed by 1 base and J by 0 bases, leaving 6 bases between them. The DNA for the CDR3 is TGTGCCAGCTCACCACAAGAGGTGAACACTGAAGCTTTCTTT. Residues: CASSPQEVNTEAFF.

The rearrangement joins TRBV19 to TRBJ2-3, with 8 nucleotides matching TRBD2. Germline loops: CDR1 LNHDA, CDR2 SQIVND (reference sequence). This CDR3 contains 15 residues. V dropped 2 bases and J dropped 5; count of bases not matched to a gene: 6. The chain's CDR3 is CASSIRRGVLDTQYF. The CDR3, as DNA: TGTGCCAGTAGTATAAGGCGGGGGGTCTTAGATACGCAGTATTTT. Full variable domain (remainder filled in from reference TRBV19 and TRBJ2-3): DGGITQSPKYLFRKEGQNVTLSCEQNLNHDAMYWYRQDPGQGLRLIYYSQIVNDFQKGDIAEGYSVSREKKESFPLTVTSAQKNPTAFYLCASSIRRGVLDTQYFGPGTRLTVL.

CDR3 in amino acids: CASSLGTASDTQYF. The CDR3 DNA is TGCGCCAGCAGCTTGGGGACAGCCTCAGATACGCAGTATTTT. The chain combines TRBV5-1 with TRBJ2-3; D is possibly TRBD1 (6 bases). Germline V lookup: CDR1 SGHRS, CDR2 YFSETQ. The CDR3 length is 14 residues. V was pared by 0 bases and J by 4 bases, with 9 bases between.

The chain is built from TRBV25-1 and TRBJ2-3; 7 bases are a match to TRBD1. V lost 6 bases to trimming and J lost 4 bases; unmatched junction nucleotides: 10. Germline values: CDR1 MGHDK, CDR2 SYGVNS. The CDR3 contains 15 residues. CDR3: CASRSTGQSSDTQYF. The CDR3 DNA reads TGTGCCAGCAGGTCGACGGGACAGAGCTCAGATACGCAGTATTTT.

This chain links TRBV19 with TRBJ1-5, with 10 positions matching TRBD1. The CDR3 consists of 16 residues. The J segment lost 5 bases and the V segment lost 2 bases, leaving 6 bases of the junction unmatched. CDR1 is LNHDA, CDR2 SQIVND, per germline (reference sequence). The CDR3 is CASSIRGQGRDQPQHF. CDR3 DNA: TGTGCCAGTAGTATACGGGGACAGGGGAGAGATCAGCCCCAGCATTTT.

The gene calls are TRBV4-1 and TRBJ2-1; tentatively, D is TRBD2 (5 bases). This CDR3 contains 15 residues. Germline V CDR1 and CDR2: MGHRA, YSYEKL. V lost 0 bases to trimming and J lost 0 bases, with 6 bases between them. As DNA, the CDR3 is TGCGCCAGCAGCCAAGAAGAGGGCTCCTACAATGAGCAGTTCTTC. This codes for CASSQEEGSYNEQFF.

The rearrangement uses TRBV6-6 and TRBJ1-1, with D possibly TRBD1 on 5 matching bases. V gave up 1 base and J gave up 3 bases, with 9 bases separating them. This CDR3 region has 14 residues. Germline assignment: CDR1 MNHNY and CDR2 SVGAGI (reference sequence). The CDR3 coding sequence is TGTGCCAGCAGTTACTTCCGGGGGGACACTGAAGCTTTCTTT. Translated: CASSYFRGDTEAFF.

The rearrangement uses TRBV21-1 and TRBJ2-1; whether TRBD2, the table's D call, matches the DNA was not checked. TRBV21-1 is shown as a pseudogene. This CDR3 has 18 amino acids. CDR3 sequence: CASSTTGRGGHPYNEQFF. In nucleotides, the CDR3 is TGTGCCAGCAGCACCACAGGGAGGGGGGGACACCCCTACAATGAGCAGTTCTTC.

This chain joins TRBV7-3 and TRBJ1-2; possible D gene TRBD1, 6 bases. CDR1 and CDR2 (germline): SGHTA, FQGTGA. This CDR3 region has 14 residues. The V gene lost 1 base and the J gene lost 8 bases, with 14 bases spanning the gap. CDR3 sequence: CASSLNGEGGGYTF. As DNA, the CDR3 is TGTGCCAGCAGCTTAAATGGGGAAGGGGGAGGCTACACCTTC.

Note on this clone: No conserved phenylalanine or tryptophan is present at the end of the CDR3, so a read error is the likely explanation. The chain links TRBV5-1 to TRBJ1-2, with D possibly matching TRBD1 (6 bases). This CDR3 is 15 amino acids long. Trimming cost V 0 bases and J 4 bases, with 13 bases left between them. Germline values: CDR1 SGHRS, CDR2 YFSETQ. The CDR3 reads CASSLARQEPYGYTL. CDR3 DNA sequence: TGCGCCAGCAGCTTGGCCCGACAGGAACCCTATGGCTACACCCTC.

The chain joins TRBV12-5 to TRBJ1-2; 8 bases fit TRBD1. This CDR3 comprises 13 residues. Germline CDR1 is LGHNT and CDR2 is FRNRAP. Trimming cost V 9 bases and J 8 bases; bases outside gene matches: 11. CDR3 DNA: TGTGCTAGCAACACGGACAGGGTTGGCGGCTACACCTTC. Translated: CASNTDRVGGYTF.

The chain combines TRBV2 with TRBJ2-7; maybe TRBD1 (6 bases). Looked up from germline, CDR1 is SNHLY and CDR2 is FYNNEI. The CDR3 length is 14 residues. V was clipped by 3 bases and J by 3 bases, with 12 bases between them. The DNA of the CDR3 is TGTGCCAGCAGTGATCGGACAGAGCTCTACGAGCAGTACTTC. This gives the protein CASSDRTELYEQYF. Full variable domain (outside the CDR3, taken from reference TRBV2 and TRBJ2-7): EPEVTQTPSHQVTQMGQEVILRCVPISNHLYFYWYRQILGQKVEFLVSFYNNEISEKSEIFDDQFSVERPDGSNFTLKIRSTKLEDSAMYFCASSDRTELYEQYFGPGTRLTVT.

This clone was found once. This chain uses TRBV7-2 with TRBJ2-7, with D perhaps matching TRBD1 (5 bases). This CDR3 is 14 amino acids long. The germline V gene encodes CDR1 SGHTA and CDR2 FQGNSA. V lost 6 bases to trimming and J lost 2 bases, with 14 bases between them. Here the CDR3 reads CASRRQSSAYEQYF. CDR3 in DNA: TGTGCCAGCAGACGACAGTCGAGCGCCTACGAGCAGTACTTC.

This clone occurred a few times. The chain carries TRBV19 and TRBJ1-1, with D unresolved. The CDR3 contains 13 residues. Germline V CDR1 and CDR2: LNHDA, SQIVND (reference sequence). The germline V and J ends were trimmed by 8 bases and 8 bases, with 18 bases remaining between them. The chain's CDR3 is CASSIRDPREAFF. The CDR3 DNA reads as TGTGCCAGTTCAATCCGGGATCCTCGGGAAGCTTTCTTT.

Note on this clone: The germline gene is not matched at one end of the junction; a read error may be the cause. This rearrangement joins TRBV18 to TRBJ2-4, with 7 bases fitting TRBD1. CDR3 length: 15 amino acids. Per the germline V gene, CDR1 is KGHSH and CDR2 is LQKENI. The CDR3 region is CASSPNSKGRDSGTF. The CDR3 bases are TGTGCCAGCTCACCGAATAGTAAAGGCCGGGACAGTGGGACCTTC.

V gene TRBV9 combines with J gene TRBJ2-5; TRBD2 is a possible D gene (5 bases). Germline V gene sequence: CDR1 SGDLS, CDR2 YYNGEE. Trimming stripped 0 bases from V and 5 bases from J, with 17 bases between. This CDR3 spans 16 amino acids. The CDR3 sequence is CASSVGTQYVGETQYF. The CDR3 region has the DNA TGTGCCAGCAGCGTAGGGACTCAATACGTAGGGGAGACCCAGTACTTC.

V gene TRBV5-5 combines with J gene TRBJ1-4; D remains unclear. V lost 0 bases and J 5 bases, leaving 11 bases between the germline ends. Germline lookup yields CDR1 SGHKS and CDR2 YYEKEE (reference sequence). The CDR3 totals 15 residues. The chain's CDR3 is CASSLARRENEKLFF. Here the CDR3 DNA reads TGTGCCAGCAGCTTGGCCAGGAGGGAGAATGAAAAACTGTTTTTT.

This clone was seen once. The chain couples TRBV19 to TRBJ2-7; a possible D gene is TRBD2 (5 bases). The CDR3 covers 13 residues. Germline CDR1 and CDR2: LNHDA and SQIVND (reference sequence). Trimming left V 5 bases short and J 0 bases short, with 8 bases between. CDR3: CASSLGSSYEQYF. The CDR3 DNA reads as TGTGCCAGTAGTTTGGGGAGCTCCTACGAGCAGTACTTC.

The rearrangement joins TRBV4-3 to TRBJ2-2; D is ambiguous. CDR1 and CDR2 from the germline V gene are LGHNA and YSLEER. Trimming took 0 bases from V and 0 from J, leaving 2 bases between them. This CDR3 region has 14 residues. The CDR3 sequence is CASSQDTNTGELFF. CDR3 sequence (DNA): TGCGCCAGCAGCCAAGATACGAACACCGGGGAGCTGTTTTTT.

Only one count was recorded for this clone. The rearrangement links TRBV12-2 to TRBJ1-5; the DNA was not compared with TRBD1, the D call given in the table. TRBV12-2 is given as a pseudogene. CDR3 length: 18 residues. The CDR3: CASRLARGTGRYNQPQHF. In nucleotides, the CDR3 is TGTGCAAGTCGCTTAGCGCGGGGGACAGGGAGATACAATCAGCCCCAGCATTTT.

This clone has more than one count but fewer than ten. The chain joins TRBV7-9 to TRBJ1-5; D unresolved. Germline V gene sequence: CDR1 SEHNR, CDR2 FQNEAQ (reference sequence). CDR3 length: 14 residues. V dropped 4 bases and J dropped 0 bases, with 7 bases sitting between them. The CDR3 loop reads CASSSQYSNQPQHF. The CDR3 DNA sequence: TGTGCCAGCAGCTCCCAGTATAGCAATCAGCCCCAGCATTTT.

The chain is built from TRBV16 and TRBJ2-7; tentatively, D is TRBD2 (6 bases). The V end was cut by 3 bases, the J end by 5 bases, with 8 bases between. This CDR3 comprises 12 residues. Looked up from germline, CDR1 is KGHSY and CDR2 is FQNENV. The CDR3 protein is CASSQTRNEQYF. The CDR3 DNA sequence: TGTGCCAGCAGCCAGACTAGGAACGAGCAGTACTTC.

The chain carries TRBV19 and TRBJ1-4; 9 bases match TRBD1. Germline trimming cut 10 bases from V and 10 bases from J; bases unmatched to any gene: 10. This CDR3 comprises 13 residues. The germline V gene encodes CDR1 LNHDA and CDR2 SQIVND (reference sequence). The CDR3 sequence is CATSETGGRKLFF. DNA for the CDR3: TGTGCCACTTCCGAGACAGGGGGAAGAAAACTGTTTTTT.